The T cell receptor beta chain described here comes from a study of blood T cell repertoires in COVID-19. Study information: Samples taken during acute and convalescent COVID-19 were collected in the United States, Italy and Spain.

TCRdb's table, derived via immunoSEQ multiplex PCR, lists solely in-frame clones and lacks some. The sample holds roughly 52,000 clones, around 90% seen once. CDR3 length equals 13 residues. Germline assignment: CDR1 KGHSH and CDR2 LQKENI. Trimming cost V 4 bases and J 6 bases, with 7 bases left between them. This clonotype was sampled from a human donor in a cohort sampled during active COVID-19. The sample consisted of peripheral blood. The chain combines TRBV18 with TRBJ1-6, with D perhaps TRBD1 (6 bases). CDR3 loop: CASSLDSNSPLHF. The DNA of the CDR3 is TGTGCCAGCTCACTGGACAGTAATTCACCCCTCCACTTT.